These 32 T cell receptor beta chains were sequenced from one sample in a study of cytotoxic CD8 clonotypes in ibrutinib-treated CLL. This table comes from immunoSEQ multiplex PCR, and its TCRdb copy is limited to in-frame clones, with some not included. The table has some 76,000 clones, approximately 82% seen once. Sample: PBMCs, taken after 24 months of ibrutinib treatment. The receptors come from a human donor with chronic lymphocytic leukemia.

This chain connects TRBV5-4 to TRBJ2-3; 10 nucleotides align to TRBD2. V was pared by 3 bases and J by 0 bases, with 4 bases of the junction left unmatched. Germline V gives CDR1 SGHNT, CDR2 YYREEE (reference sequence). The CDR3 is 16 residues long. In DNA, the CDR3 is TGTGCCAGCAGCTACCCGGGACTAGCGAGCACAGATACGCAGTATTTT. It codes for CASSYPGLASTDTQYF.

The V gene is TRBV6-5, the J gene TRBJ2-1; 8 bases align to TRBD2. The V gene's germline CDR1 is MNHEY and CDR2 SVGAGI. J gave up 7 bases and V 2 bases, and 7 bases lay outside the gene matches. The CDR3 extends over 15 amino acids. The CDR3 DNA sequence: TGTGCCAGCAGTTACCTAGCGGGCCTCATGAATGAGCAGTTCTTC. Amino acids: CASSYLAGLMNEQFF.

The chain carries TRBV4-1 and TRBJ2-1; TRBD1 aligns across 11 bases. Germline values: CDR1 MGHRA, CDR2 YSYEKL. This CDR3 spans 18 amino acids. The trim removed 1 base at V and 1 base at J, leaving 6 bases unmatched. Here the CDR3 reads CASSQGRTGGISYNEQFF. The DNA for the CDR3 is TGCGCCAGCAGCCAAGGAAGGACAGGGGGCATTTCCTACAATGAGCAGTTCTTC.

The rearrangement links TRBV5-1 to TRBJ2-3; D is unresolved. With 3 bases removed from V and 4 bases from J, the gap between germline ends came to 6 bases. This CDR3 spans 12 amino acids. Per the germline V gene, CDR1 is SGHRS and CDR2 is YFSETQ. The CDR3 DNA sequence: TGCGCCAGCAGCTACCTTGCAGATACGCAGTATTTT. This gives the protein CASSYLADTQYF.

V usage is TRBV7-3 and J usage is TRBJ2-1; no firm D call. Trimming removed 0 bases at V and 5 bases at J, with 5 bases between. The CDR3 runs to 13 residues. CDR1 and CDR2 from the germline V gene are SGHTA and FQGTGA. Here the CDR3 DNA reads TGTGCCAGCAGCTTAACAGGAAACAATGAGCAGTTCTTC. It yields the protein CASSLTGNNEQFF.

The chain couples TRBV28 to TRBJ2-7; TRBD2 matches 15 bases. Trimming removed 5 bases from V and 2 bases from J; junction bases left unmatched: 4. Germline CDR1 and CDR2: MDHEN and SYDVKM. CDR3 size: 16 residues. CDR3 region: CASSPWTSGRAYEQYF. The CDR3 DNA reads TGTGCCAGCAGTCCCTGGACTAGCGGGAGGGCCTACGAGCAGTACTTC.

J is TRBJ2-2 and V is TRBV12-1; TRBD2 is the table's D call and was not checked against the DNA. TRBV12-1 is given as a pseudogene. This CDR3 is built from 16 residues. As DNA, the CDR3 is TGTGCCAGCAGCCTAAAGCGGGAGGGTTACACCGGGGAGCTGTTTTTT. Residues: CASSLKREGYTGELFF.

This sequence joins TRBV5-1 and TRBJ2-3; D is undetermined. Germline V gene data show CDR1 as SGHRS and CDR2 as YFSETQ. The CDR3 totals 12 residues. V was clipped by 7 bases and J by 6 bases, with 12 bases between them. DNA for the CDR3: TGCGCCAGCGCCGAGGTGGGGGATACGCAGTATTTT. Residues: CASAEVGDTQYF.

The CDR3 nucleotides read TGTGCCAGCAGCCTACGTGGGGAAGCTTTCTTT. Amino acids: CASSLRGEAFF. The chain recombines TRBV6-6 with TRBJ1-1; D unclear. In germline, CDR1 is MNHNY, CDR2 SVGAGI (reference sequence). Trimming pared 6 bases from V and 8 bases from J, leaving 10 bases between. The CDR3 is made up of 11 amino acids.

This chain connects TRBV10-3 to TRBJ2-1; no reliable D call. V was shortened by 6 bases and J by 8 bases, with 11 bases between the two germline ends. The germline gives CDR1 ENHRY, CDR2 SYGVKD. The CDR3 loop spans 12 amino acids. The CDR3 region is CAISRLPDEQFF. In nucleotides, the CDR3 is TGTGCCATCAGCCGATTACCCGATGAGCAGTTCTTC.

V and J are TRBV4-2 and TRBJ2-2; 9 nucleotides agree with TRBD1. The germline CDR1 and CDR2 sequences are LGHNA and YNFKEQ. V was pared by 2 bases and J by 1 base, with 2 bases of the junction left unmatched. CDR3 length equals 16 residues. The CDR3 sequence: CASSQRGQGNTGELFF. CDR3 DNA sequence: TGTGCCAGCAGCCAAAGGGGACAGGGGAACACCGGGGAGCTGTTTTTT.

This chain joins TRBV7-9 and TRBJ2-1, with TRBD2 matching over 9 bases. CDR1 and CDR2 (germline): SEHNR, FQNEAQ (reference sequence). The J segment lost 3 bases and the V segment lost 5 bases, leaving 11 bases of the junction unmatched. The CDR3 extends over 17 amino acids. The CDR3 spells CASSPPAAGGSYNEQFF. For the CDR3, the DNA is TGTGCCAGCAGCCCACCGGCAGCGGGAGGTAGCTACAATGAGCAGTTCTTC.

The CDR3 region has the DNA TGTGCCAGCAGCTCCCGACTAGCGGGAGTTCAGGAGCAGTTCTTC. As protein: CASSSRLAGVQEQFF. This chain uses TRBV7-3 with TRBJ2-1, with 12 positions matching TRBD2. CDR3 length: 15 amino acids. Per germline, CDR1 SGHTA and CDR2 FQGTGA. The V and J ends lost 4 bases and 10 bases, in that order; junction bases with no gene match: 8.

This clone was observed a handful of times. The J gene is TRBJ2-3, the V gene TRBV9; 8 bases line up with TRBD1. Trimming took 4 bases from V and 9 from J; bases not matched to a gene: 19. The CDR3 runs 17 residues. From germline, CDR1 is SGDLS and CDR2 YYNGEE. In nucleotides, the CDR3 is TGTGCCAGCAGCCTAAAATTGGGCAGGGGGCTTCCGGAGACGCAGTATTTT. Its protein product is CASSLKLGRGLPETQYF.

This clone was detected once. In DNA, the CDR3 is TGTGCCAGCAGGGACAGCACCACAGAGACCCAGTACTTC. Protein product: CASRDSTTETQYF. The rearrangement links TRBV28 to TRBJ2-5, with D perhaps matching TRBD1 (6 bases). The CDR3 loop spans 13 amino acids. V was pared by 6 bases and J by 4 bases, with 12 bases between. Germline CDR1 MDHEN, CDR2 SYDVKM.

The chain joins TRBV19 to TRBJ1-2, with D unresolved. CDR3 size: 13 residues. V lost 0 bases, J lost 4 bases, and 6 bases lay in between. Germline values: CDR1 LNHDA, CDR2 SQIVND (reference sequence). The CDR3 bases are TGTGCCAGTAGTATAGAACGGACCTATGGCTACACCTTC. Its protein is CASSIERTYGYTF.

The chain has TRBV5-6 and TRBJ2-7; 14 nucleotides line up with TRBD2. Germline CDR1 is SGHDT and CDR2 is YYEEEE. Germline trimming cut 4 bases from V and 3 bases from J; bases unmatched to any gene: 9. CDR3 length: 17 amino acids. The CDR3: CASSAPGLAGDSYEQYF. The CDR3 region has the DNA TGTGCCAGCAGCGCCCCGGGACTAGCGGGAGACAGCTACGAGCAGTACTTC.

The J gene is TRBJ2-3, the V gene TRBV4-2; 7 bases line up with TRBD2. CDR1 is LGHNA, CDR2 YNFKEQ, per germline. V was pared by 0 bases and J by 2 bases, with 5 bases of the junction left unmatched. This CDR3 contains 16 residues. CDR3 sequence reads: CASSQDPSGPTDTQYF. The CDR3 DNA reads TGTGCCAGCAGCCAAGATCCTAGCGGTCCCACAGATACGCAGTATTTT.

The rearrangement links TRBV20-1 to TRBJ2-5, with D uncertain. Germline values: CDR1 DFQATT, CDR2 SNEGSKA (reference sequence). Trimming pared 6 bases from V and 5 bases from J, leaving 10 bases between. This CDR3 spans 11 amino acids. The CDR3: CSAWAVETQYF. The CDR3 DNA reads as TGCAGTGCCTGGGCAGTTGAGACCCAGTACTTC.

Here the CDR3 reads CASSTGAGSADTQYF. CDR3 nucleotides: TGTGCCAGCAGCACCGGGGCAGGGTCAGCAGATACGCAGTATTTT. The chain carries TRBV6-1 and TRBJ2-3, with D tentatively TRBD1 or TRBD2 (5 bases each). CDR3 size: 15 residues. Trimming removed 6 bases at V and 4 bases at J, with 17 bases between. The germline V gene encodes CDR1 MNHNS and CDR2 SASEGT.

This clone was observed a single time. The V call is TRBV20-1, the J call TRBJ1-2; no clear D gene. The germline V gene encodes CDR1 DFQATT and CDR2 SNEGSKA (reference sequence). The V gene lost 4 bases and the J gene lost 3 bases, with 3 bases spanning the gap. This CDR3 region has 10 residues. CDR3 DNA: TGCAGTGCTAAGGACTATGGCTACACCTTC. Translation gives CSAKDYGYTF.

This chain uses TRBV7-2 with TRBJ2-4; TRBD1 matches at 10 bases. This CDR3 is built from 19 residues. Germline V gives CDR1 SGHTA, CDR2 FQGNSA. V gave up 1 base and J gave up 3 bases; unmatched junction bases: 12. CDR3 DNA: TGTGCCAGCAGCTTAGGTTATCCTGGTGGGACAGGGGTCAAAAACATTCAGTACTTC. It is translated as CASSLGYPGGTGVKNIQYF.

The chain has TRBV5-6 and TRBJ1-5; 9 bases agree with TRBD1. Trimming took 3 bases from V and 3 from J; bases not matched to a gene: 16. This CDR3 spans 19 amino acids. Germline loops: CDR1 SGHDT, CDR2 YYEEEE. The CDR3 loop is CASSSWMVRQGVANQPQHF. CDR3 DNA: TGTGCCAGCAGCTCTTGGATGGTTCGACAGGGGGTCGCCAATCAGCCCCAGCATTTT.

The sample holds a few counts of this clone. The chain recombines TRBV7-2 with TRBJ2-7; tentatively, D is TRBD2 (6 bases). Germline V CDR1 and CDR2: SGHTA, FQGNSA. V lost 3 bases and J lost 1, with 13 bases in between. The length of the CDR3 is 15 residues. CDR3 in amino acids: CASSLGPGLSYEQYF. CDR3 DNA: TGTGCCAGCAGCTTGGGACCGGGACTTTCCTACGAGCAGTACTTC.

V and J are TRBV19 and TRBJ1-2, with D maybe TRBD1 (5 bases). The CDR3 extends over 15 amino acids. Trimming removed 6 bases from V and 4 bases from J, with 18 bases in between. Germline loops: CDR1 LNHDA, CDR2 SQIVND (reference sequence). The CDR3 region has the DNA TGTGCCAGTAGCCCTCAGGGTCGGATGGGCTATGGCTACACCTTC. Amino acids: CASSPQGRMGYGYTF. Full variable domain (rest looked up from reference TRBV19 and TRBJ1-2): DGGITQSPKYLFRKEGQNVTLSCEQNLNHDAMYWYRQDPGQGLRLIYYSQIVNDFQKGDIAEGYSVSREKKESFPLTVTSAQKNPTAFYLCASSPQGRMGYGYTFGSGTRLTVV.

This chain uses TRBV9 with TRBJ2-2; perhaps TRBD2 as D (6 bases). Between the trimmed V and J ends, which lost 3 bases and 5 bases, there was a span of 11 bases. Germline V gene lookup returns CDR1 SGDLS and CDR2 YYNGEE. The CDR3 loop spans 14 amino acids. Written as DNA, the CDR3 is TGTGCCAGCAGCGGGGGACTGGCGACCGGGGAGCTGTTTTTT. This encodes CASSGGLATGELFF.

The chain couples TRBV29-1 to TRBJ2-3, with D possibly being TRBD2 (5 bases). The CDR3 is made up of 15 amino acids. The ends were cut back, 0 bases at V and 4 bases at J, with 14 bases in the middle. Germline-derived CDR1 and CDR2 are SQVTM and ANQGSEA. The CDR3 region is CSVEDYGSQPDTQYF. In DNA, the CDR3 is TGCAGCGTTGAAGATTATGGGAGTCAGCCAGATACGCAGTATTTT.

The gene calls are TRBV7-6 and TRBJ2-1; the match to TRBD2 covers 10 bases. CDR3 length equals 16 residues. CDR1 SGHVS and CDR2 FNYEAQ come from the germline V gene. Trimming cost V 0 bases and J 9 bases; bases outside gene matches: 8. As DNA, the CDR3 is TGTGCCAGCAGCTTAGCGACAGCGGGAGGGACCAGTGAGCAGTTCTTC. Protein sequence: CASSLATAGGTSEQFF.

CDR3 loop: CASSYGPNTEAFF. CDR3 sequence (DNA): TGTGCCAGCAGTTACGGCCCGAACACTGAAGCTTTCTTT. The gene calls are TRBV6-5 and TRBJ1-1, with D uncertain. V was trimmed by 2 bases and J by 1 base, leaving 5 bases between them. Germline lookup yields CDR1 MNHEY and CDR2 SVGAGI. This CDR3 contains 13 residues.

This chain links TRBV10-3 with TRBJ2-3, with 10 bases matching TRBD2. Per the germline V gene, CDR1 is ENHRY and CDR2 is SYGVKD. V was pared by 4 bases and J by 3 bases, with 4 bases of the junction left unmatched. The CDR3 is made up of 15 amino acids. The CDR3 coding sequence is TGTGCCATCAGTGCACCGGGACTAGCGACAGATACGCAGTATTTT. Translation: CAISAPGLATDTQYF.

CDR3 DNA sequence: TGCAGCGTTGTTGAGGGCCGGGAGACCCAGTACTTC. This gives the protein CSVVEGRETQYF. V is TRBV29-1 and J is TRBJ2-5; D might be TRBD2 (5 bases). The V end was cut by 4 bases, the J end by 5 bases, with 11 bases between. CDR1 is SQVTM and CDR2 is ANQGSEA in the germline V gene. The CDR3 consists of 12 residues. Using reference TRBV29-1 and TRBJ2-5 for the parts outside the CDR3, the full variable domain is SAVISQKPSRDICQRGTSLTIQCQVDSQVTMMFWYRQQPGQSLTLIATANQGSEATYESGFVIDKFPISRPNLTFSTLTVSNMSPEDSSIYLCSVVEGRETQYFGPGTRLLVL.

This chain links TRBV19 with TRBJ2-2; no definite D call. V lost 3 bases, J lost 8 bases, and 10 bases lay in between. CDR3 length: 13 residues. Germline CDR1 and CDR2: LNHDA and SQIVND (reference sequence). CDR3 protein: CASSINGKGELFF. CDR3 coding DNA: TGTGCCAGTAGTATTAACGGAAAGGGGGAGCTGTTTTTT.